These T cell receptor beta chains were read from a single sample in a study of cytomegalovirus exposure and HLA in healthy donors. Produced via immunoSEQ multiplex PCR; TCRdb's table is partial and in-frame only. The sample shows about 61,000 clones, more than 75% of them seen only once. Material: PBMCs. All receptors come from a man aged 18 to 29 in good health and CMV-seronegative. Each CDR3 is given with its conserved first and last residue. The D gene is left open where the match is weak.

14 | . | TRBJ2-5 | TRBV7-7 | TGTGCTAGCAGCTTAGCGGTCAGGGATGAGACCCAGTACTTC | CASSLAVRDETQYF
15 | TRBD1 | TRBJ2-1 | TRBV5-1 | TGCGCCAGCAGCTTGGCACAGGGGGTCTACAATGAGCAGTTCTTC | CASSLAQGVYNEQFF
15 | TRBD2 | TRBJ2-3 | TRBV28 | TGTGCCAGCAGTTTGGCGGCGGGGGGGACAGATACGCAGTATTTT | CASSLAAGGTDTQYF
14 | . | TRBJ2-4 | TRBV6-1 | TGTGCCAGCAGTGATGGGGGCGCCAAAAACATTCAGTACTTC | CASSDGGAKNIQYF
15 | TRBD1 | TRBJ1-2 | TRBV19 | TGTGCCAGTTCTTTCCCTCCGGGACAGCTTTATGGCTACACCTTC | CASSFPPGQLYGYTF
13 | TRBD1 | TRBJ1-2 | TRBV28 | TGTGCCTTGGGGACAGGGACTAACTATGGCTACACCTTC | CALGTGTNYGYTF
11 | . | TRBJ1-2 | TRBV6-1 | TGTGCCAGCTACTCTAACTATGGCTACACCTTC | CASYSNYGYTF
13 | . | TRBJ1-1 | TRBV27 | TGTGCCAGCAGTGGGTCCAGGTTCACTGAAGCTTTCTTT | CASSGSRFTEAFF
13 | . | TRBJ1-1 | TRBV19 | TGTGCCAGTTTAACTGATGGTGGTGCTGAAGCTTTCTTT | CASLTDGGAEAFF
11 | . | TRBJ2-3 | TRBV2 | TGTGCCAGTAACCCGGCAGATACGCAGTATTTT | CASNPADTQYF
17 | . | TRBJ2-7 | TRBV30 | TGTGCCTGGAGTGCTTTCACTCAGGGGTCCGGCCGGTACGAGCAGTACTTC | CAWSAFTQGSGRYEQYF
15 | TRBD1 | TRBJ1-6 | TRBV4-1 | TGCGCCAGCAGCCAAGAAGCAGGGGGCGCATCACCCCTCCACTTT | CASSQEAGGASPLHF
14 | . | TRBJ1-3 | TRBV7-9 | TGTGCCAGCAGCCGCGCGGGAGGGGAAAACACCATATATTTT | CASSRAGGENTIYF
11 | . | TRBJ2-5 | TRBV20-1 | TGCAGTGGGGGGCCGGCAGAGACCCAGTACTTC | CSGGPAETQYF
14 | . | TRBJ2-2 | TRBV7-9 | TGTGCCAGCAGCTTAGAGCAGGGTGCCGGGGAGCTGTTTTTT | CASSLEQGAGELFF
14 | . | TRBJ2-1 | TRBV28 | TGTGCCAGCAGTTTCCGCCCTAGCCCCAATGAGCAGTTCTTC | CASSFRPSPNEQFF
14 | . | TRBJ2-5 | TRBV5-1 | TGCGCCAGCAGCAGAGTCGGGTCGGGAGAGACCCAGTACTTC | CASSRVGSGETQYF
14 | TRBD1 | TRBJ1-3 | TRBV6-1 | TGTGCCAGCAGTGAAGCTGACAGGGGAGACACCATATATTTT | CASSEADRGDTIYF
16 | . | TRBJ1-4 | TRBV6-4 | TGTGCCAGCAGTGACGGATTGGACTGCTTTAATGAAAAACTGTTTTTT | CASSDGLDCFNEKLFF
14 | TRBD2 | TRBJ2-7 | TRBV9 | TGTGCCAGCAGCGTAGGGGAGGGACTCTACGAGCAGTACTTC | CASSVGEGLYEQYF
16 | TRBD1 | TRBJ1-4 | TRBV4-1 | TGCGCCAGCAGCCAAATCCCGGGACAGGGAGTAGAAAAACTGTTTTTT | CASSQIPGQGVEKLFF
16 | TRBD2 | TRBJ2-5 | TRBV30 | TGTGCCTGGAACATACTAGCGGGGGACCCTGGGGAGACCCAGTACTTC | CAWNILAGDPGETQYF
15 | . | TRBJ1-5 | TRBV4-1 | TGCGCCAGCAGCCAAGTTTGGGGAGCGTCTGTGCCCCAGCATTTT | CASSQVWGASVPQHF
13 | . | TRBJ2-7 | TRBV18 | TGTGCCAGCTCACCACCCCTCGGAGGTGAGCAGTACTTC | CASSPPLGGEQYF
10 | . | TRBJ2-7 | TRBV29-1 | TGCAGCGCGGGGGAGGTCGAGCAGTACTTC | CSAGEVEQYF
14 | TRBD1 | TRBJ2-7 | TRBV28 | TGTGCCAGCAGTTTACCGCAGGGGGCAGGGGAGCAGTACTTC | CASSLPQGAGEQYF
14 | . | TRBJ2-3 | TRBV7-2 | TGTGCCAGCAGCTTAACCCAGGGCCCAGATACGCAGTATTTT | CASSLTQGPDTQYF
14 | . | TRBJ2-7 | TRBV7-2 | TGTGCCAGCAGCTTAGCTCTAGCCAACTACGAGCAGTACTTC | CASSLALANYEQYF
13 | . | TRBJ2-7 | TRBV29-1 | TGCAGCGTTATGTACAGGGTCGACGACGAGCAGTACTTC | CSVMYRVDDEQYF
12 | . | TRBJ1-2 | TRBV27 | TGTGCCAGCGGGCCGTTGGGCTATGGCTACACCTTC | CASGPLGYGYTF
13 | . | TRBJ2-5 | TRBV27 | TGTGCCAGCAGTTTATCTATGCGGAGGACCCAGTACTTC | CASSLSMRRTQYF
10 | . | TRBJ2-5 | TRBV2 | TGTGCCAGCAGTGAAGAGCCCCAGTACTTC | CASSEEPQYF
15 | . | TRBJ1-3 | TRBV11-2 | TGTGCCAGCAGCTTAGGGGGGCACGGGGGAAACACCATATATTTT | CASSLGGHGGNTIYF
14 | . | TRBJ2-1 | TRBV6-1 | TGTGCCAGCAGTGGGGGGACATCTCGCAATGAGCAGTTCTTC | CASSGGTSRNEQFF
13 | . | TRBJ2-5 | TRBV7-9 | TGTGCCAGCAGCTTAGCGGGGGGAGAGACCCAGTACTTC | CASSLAGGETQYF
14 | . | TRBJ1-1 | TRBV7-2 | TGTGCCAGCAGCTCAGACGAGGGTAGTACTGAAGCTTTCTTT | CASSSDEGSTEAFF
14 | TRBD1 | TRBJ2-3 | TRBV6-4 | TGTGCCAGCGCCGAGACAGGGTTCACAGATACGCAGTATTTT | CASAETGFTDTQYF
16 | TRBD2 | TRBJ2-5 | TRBV6-5 | TGTGCCAGCAGTTACTGGGGAGGGACTAGCGAAGAGACCCAGTACTTC | CASSYWGGTSEETQYF